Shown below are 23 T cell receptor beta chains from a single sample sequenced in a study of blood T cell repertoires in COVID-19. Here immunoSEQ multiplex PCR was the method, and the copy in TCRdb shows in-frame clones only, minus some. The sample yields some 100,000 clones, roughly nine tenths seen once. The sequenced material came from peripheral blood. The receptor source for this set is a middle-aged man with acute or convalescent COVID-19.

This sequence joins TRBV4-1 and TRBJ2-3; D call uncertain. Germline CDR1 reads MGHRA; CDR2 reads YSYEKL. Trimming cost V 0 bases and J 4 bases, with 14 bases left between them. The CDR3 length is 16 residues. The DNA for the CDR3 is TGCGCCAGCAGCCAAGAGTTTTTCCTAAGAGCAGATACGCAGTATTTT. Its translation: CASSQEFFLRADTQYF.

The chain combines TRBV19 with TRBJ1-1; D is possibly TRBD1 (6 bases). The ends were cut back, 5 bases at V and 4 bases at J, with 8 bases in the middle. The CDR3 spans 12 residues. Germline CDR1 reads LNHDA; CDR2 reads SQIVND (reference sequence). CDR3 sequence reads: CASSQGSTEAFF. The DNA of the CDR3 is TGTGCCAGTAGTCAGGGGTCCACTGAAGCTTTCTTT.

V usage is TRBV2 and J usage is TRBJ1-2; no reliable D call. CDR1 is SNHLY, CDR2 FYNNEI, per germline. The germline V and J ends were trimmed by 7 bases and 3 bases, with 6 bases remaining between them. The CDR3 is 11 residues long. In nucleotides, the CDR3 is TGTGCCAGCACGGGTGACTATGGCTACACCTTC. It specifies CASTGDYGYTF.

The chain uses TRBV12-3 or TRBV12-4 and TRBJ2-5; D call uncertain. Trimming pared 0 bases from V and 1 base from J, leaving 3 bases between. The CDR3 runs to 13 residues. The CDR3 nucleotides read TGTGCCAGCAGTTTAGCCATCCAAGAGACCCAGTACTTC. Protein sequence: CASSLAIQETQYF.

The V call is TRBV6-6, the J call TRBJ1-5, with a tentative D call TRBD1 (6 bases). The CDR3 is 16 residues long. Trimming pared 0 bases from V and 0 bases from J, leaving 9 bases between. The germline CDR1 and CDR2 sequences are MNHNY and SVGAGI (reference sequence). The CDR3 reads CASSYSNRDSNQPQHF. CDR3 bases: TGTGCCAGCAGTTACTCGAACAGGGATAGCAATCAGCCCCAGCATTTT.

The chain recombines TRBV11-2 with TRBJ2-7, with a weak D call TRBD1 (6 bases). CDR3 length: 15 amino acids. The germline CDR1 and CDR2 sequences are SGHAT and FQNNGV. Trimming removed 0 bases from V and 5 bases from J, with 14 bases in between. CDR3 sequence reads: CASSLDQGPFNEQYF. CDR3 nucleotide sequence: TGTGCCAGCAGCTTAGATCAGGGGCCGTTTAACGAGCAGTACTTC.

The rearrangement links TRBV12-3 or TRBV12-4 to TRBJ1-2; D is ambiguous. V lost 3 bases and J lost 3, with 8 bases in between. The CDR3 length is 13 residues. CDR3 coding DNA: TGTGCCAGCAGTTTCGGGGTTGACTATGGCTACACCTTC. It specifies CASSFGVDYGYTF.

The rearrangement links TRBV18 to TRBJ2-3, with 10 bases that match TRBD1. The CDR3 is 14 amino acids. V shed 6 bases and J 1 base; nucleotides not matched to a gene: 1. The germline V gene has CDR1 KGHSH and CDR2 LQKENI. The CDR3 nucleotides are TGTGCCAGCTCGGGGACAGGGGGCACAGATACGCAGTATTTT. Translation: CASSGTGGTDTQYF.

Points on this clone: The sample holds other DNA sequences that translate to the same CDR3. This CDR3 is CASSTGTDTQYF. CDR3 in DNA: TGCGCCAGCAGCACAGGGACAGATACGCAGTATTTT. The V gene is TRBV5-1, the J gene TRBJ2-3, with D possibly being TRBD1 (6 bases). The CDR3 runs to 12 residues. CDR1 is SGHRS, CDR2 YFSETQ, per germline. V dropped 4 bases and J dropped 3 bases, with 6 bases sitting between them.

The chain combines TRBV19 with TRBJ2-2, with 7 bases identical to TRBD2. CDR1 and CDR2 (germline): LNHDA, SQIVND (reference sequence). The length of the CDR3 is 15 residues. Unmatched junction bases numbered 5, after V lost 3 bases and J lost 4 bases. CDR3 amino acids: CASSIPGRGTGELFF. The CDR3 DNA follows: TGTGCCAGTAGTATTCCGGGGAGGGGCACCGGGGAGCTGTTTTTT.

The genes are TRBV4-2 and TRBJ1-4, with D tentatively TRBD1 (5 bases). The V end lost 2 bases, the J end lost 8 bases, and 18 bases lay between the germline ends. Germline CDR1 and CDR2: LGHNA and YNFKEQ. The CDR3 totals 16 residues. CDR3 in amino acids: CASSQRNWQGYEKLFF. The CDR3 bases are TGTGCCAGCAGCCAAAGGAACTGGCAGGGATACGAAAAACTGTTTTTT.

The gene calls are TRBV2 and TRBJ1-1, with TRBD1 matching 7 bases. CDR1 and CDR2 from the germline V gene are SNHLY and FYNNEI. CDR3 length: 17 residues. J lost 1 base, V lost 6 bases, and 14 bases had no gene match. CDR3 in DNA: TGTGCCAGCAGCCCTACCCTACAGGGGCGAGGGAACACTGAAGCTTTCTTT. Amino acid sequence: CASSPTLQGRGNTEAFF.

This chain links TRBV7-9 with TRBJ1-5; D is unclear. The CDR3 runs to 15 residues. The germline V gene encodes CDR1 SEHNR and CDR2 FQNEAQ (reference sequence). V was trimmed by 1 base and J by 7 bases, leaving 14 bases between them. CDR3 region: CASSLVGEGIQPQHF. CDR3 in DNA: TGTGCCAGCAGCTTAGTTGGGGAGGGAATCCAGCCCCAGCATTTT.

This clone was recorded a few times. CDR3 nucleotide sequence: TGTGCCAGCAGCTTAGGACAGGCCCTCCACTTT. It is translated as CASSLGQALHF. This chain joins TRBV7-9 and TRBJ1-6, with TRBD1 as a possible D gene (6 bases). The CDR3 sequence is 11 residues long. The germline V gene encodes CDR1 SEHNR and CDR2 FQNEAQ (reference sequence). The germline V and J ends were trimmed by 1 base and 14 bases, with 6 bases remaining between them.

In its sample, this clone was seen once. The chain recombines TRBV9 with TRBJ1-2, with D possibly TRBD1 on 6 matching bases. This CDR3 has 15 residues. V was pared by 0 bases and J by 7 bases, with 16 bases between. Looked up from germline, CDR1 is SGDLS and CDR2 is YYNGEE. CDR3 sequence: CASSVDGGPRGGYTF. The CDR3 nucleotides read TGTGCCAGCAGCGTAGATGGGGGCCCGCGAGGTGGCTACACCTTC.

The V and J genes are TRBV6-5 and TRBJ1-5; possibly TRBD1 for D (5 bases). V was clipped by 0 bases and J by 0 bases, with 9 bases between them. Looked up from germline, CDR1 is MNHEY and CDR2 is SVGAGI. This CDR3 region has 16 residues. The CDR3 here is CASSYSRDYSNQPQHF. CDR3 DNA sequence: TGTGCCAGCAGTTACTCCAGGGACTATAGCAATCAGCCCCAGCATTTT.

The CDR3 DNA reads TGTGCCAGCAGCTTGGTGCCGGGGGGGGGCAATCAGCCCCAGCATTTT. This gives the protein CASSLVPGGGNQPQHF. V is TRBV5-5 and J is TRBJ1-5, with D possibly TRBD1 on 5 matching bases. CDR1 is SGHKS, CDR2 YYEKEE, per germline (reference sequence). The V end lost 0 bases, the J end lost 2 bases, and 12 bases lay between the germline ends. There are 16 residues in the CDR3.

CDR3 nucleotides: TGCGCCAGCAGCTTGGAAGGGACAGGGGGCGCTGGGTATGGCTACACCTTC. Translation gives CASSLEGTGGAGYGYTF. The V call is TRBV5-1, the J call TRBJ1-2, with 12 bases that match TRBD1. V was clipped by 0 bases and J by 5 bases; unmatched bases: 8. The CDR3 contains 17 residues. The germline V gene encodes CDR1 SGHRS and CDR2 YFSETQ.

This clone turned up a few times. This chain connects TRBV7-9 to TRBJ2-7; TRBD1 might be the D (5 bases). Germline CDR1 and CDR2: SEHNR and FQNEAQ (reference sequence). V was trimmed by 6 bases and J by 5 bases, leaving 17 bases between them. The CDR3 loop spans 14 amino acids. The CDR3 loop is CASSFGISGNEQYF. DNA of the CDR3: TGTGCCAGCAGTTTCGGAATATCAGGGAACGAGCAGTACTTC.

The CDR3 spells CASSLVVKETQYF. The DNA of the CDR3 is TGTGCCAGCAGCTTAGTAGTAAAGGAGACCCAGTACTTC. V and J are TRBV11-3 and TRBJ2-5; no firm D call. In germline, CDR1 is SGHNT, CDR2 YENEEA. The CDR3 runs to 13 residues. The V end was cut by 1 base, the J end by 5 bases, with 8 bases between. The full variable domain, with the rest looked up from reference TRBV11-3 and TRBJ2-5, is EAGVVQSPRYKIIEKKQPVAFWCNPISGHNTLYWYLQNLGQGPELLIRYENEEAVDDSQLPKDRFSAERLKGVDSTLKIQPAELGDSAVYLCASSLVVKETQYFGPGTRLLVL.

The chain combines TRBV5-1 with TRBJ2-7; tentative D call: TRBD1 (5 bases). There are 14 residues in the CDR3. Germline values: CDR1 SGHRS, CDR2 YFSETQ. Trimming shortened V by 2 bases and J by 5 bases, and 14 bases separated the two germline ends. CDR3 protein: CASSLRDSGDEQYF. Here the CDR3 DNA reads TGCGCCAGCAGCTTAAGAGACAGTGGCGACGAGCAGTACTTC.

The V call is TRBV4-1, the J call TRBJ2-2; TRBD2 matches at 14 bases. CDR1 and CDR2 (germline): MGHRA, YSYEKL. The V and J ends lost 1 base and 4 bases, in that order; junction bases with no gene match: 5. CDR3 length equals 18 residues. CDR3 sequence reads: CASSQGPGTSGGTGELFF. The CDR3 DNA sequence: TGCGCCAGCAGCCAAGGCCCTGGGACTAGCGGGGGCACCGGGGAGCTGTTTTTT.

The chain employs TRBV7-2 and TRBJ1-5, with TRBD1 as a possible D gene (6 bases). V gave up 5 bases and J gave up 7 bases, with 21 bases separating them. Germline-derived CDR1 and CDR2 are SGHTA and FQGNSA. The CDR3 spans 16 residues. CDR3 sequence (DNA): TGTGCCAGCAGCCCTCCGGGACACTCGGTCGGGCAGCCCCAGCATTTT. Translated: CASSPPGHSVGQPQHF.